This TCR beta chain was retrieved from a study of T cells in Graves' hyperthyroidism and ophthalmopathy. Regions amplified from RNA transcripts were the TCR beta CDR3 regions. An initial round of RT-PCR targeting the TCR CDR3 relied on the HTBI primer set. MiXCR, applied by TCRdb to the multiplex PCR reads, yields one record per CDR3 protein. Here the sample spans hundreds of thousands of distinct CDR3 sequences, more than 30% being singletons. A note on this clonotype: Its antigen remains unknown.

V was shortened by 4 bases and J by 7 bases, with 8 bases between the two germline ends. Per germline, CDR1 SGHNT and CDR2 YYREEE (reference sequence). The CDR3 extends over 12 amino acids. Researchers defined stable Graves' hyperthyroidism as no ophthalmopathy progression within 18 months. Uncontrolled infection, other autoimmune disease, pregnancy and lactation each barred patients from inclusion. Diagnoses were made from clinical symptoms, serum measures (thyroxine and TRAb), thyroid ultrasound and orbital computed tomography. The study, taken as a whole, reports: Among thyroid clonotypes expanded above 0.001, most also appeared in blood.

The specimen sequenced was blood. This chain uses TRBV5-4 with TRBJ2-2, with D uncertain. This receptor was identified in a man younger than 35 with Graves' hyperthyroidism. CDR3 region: CASSPASGELFF. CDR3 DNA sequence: TGTGCCAGCAGCCCGGCTAGCGGGGAGCTGTTTTTT. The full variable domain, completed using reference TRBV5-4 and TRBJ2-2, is ETGVTQSPTHLIKTRGQQVTLRCSSQSGHNTVSWYQQALGQGPQFIFQYYREEENGRGNFPPRFSGLQFPNYSSELNVNALELDDSALYLCASSPASGELFFGEGSRLTVL.